These T cell receptor beta chains were read from a single sample in a study of CD8+CD57+ T cells in acquired aplastic anemia. MiXCR was run by TCRdb on the reads, yielding one entry per CDR3 protein. The repertoire consists of some 160,000 distinct CDR3 sequences, with around 48% occurring once and the leading ten covering roughly 3.1%. Sequences were obtained from sorted CD4+, CD8+, or CD8+CD57+ T cells (not recorded which) from PBMCs. The receptors shown here come from a human donor with aplastic anemia. CDR3s include the opening cysteine and the closing phenylalanine or tryptophan. The order of the fields is D gene, clone size, V gene, J gene, CDR3 DNA, CDR3 protein. The D gene is left open where the match is weak. The size entry is marked missing in some rows and otherwise reads once, few, many or a size class.

TRBD2	many	TRBV5-1	TRBJ2-5	TGCGCCAGCAGCCCGCCCTGGGGAGGGGATCTTGAGACCCAGTACTTC	CASSPPWGGDLETQYF
TRBD1	many	TRBV19	TRBJ1-6	TGTGCCAGTAGTATTGGAACAGGGGTGGTGAATTCACCCCTCCACTTT	CASSIGTGVVNSPLHF
-	many	TRBV5-1	TRBJ2-5	TGCGCCAGCAGCAGGGGCAGCCAAGAGACCCAGTACTTC	CASSRGSQETQYF
-	many	TRBV12-3/TRBV12-4	TRBJ2-7	TGTGCCAGCAGTTTAAGAGTATCTGCCTACGAGCAGTACTTC	CASSLRVSAYEQYF
-	few	TRBV7-3	TRBJ2-1	TGTGCCAGCAGCCCAGGTCGCCGCGAATATGAGCAGTTCTTC	CASSPGRREYEQFF
TRBD1	-	TRBV19	TRBJ2-1	TGTGCCAGCGGACAGGGCTACAATGAGCAGTTCTTC	CASGQGYNEQFF
-	-	TRBV5-6	TRBJ2-7	TGTGCCAGCAGTTTGGCCGGGTTCTCTTACGAGCAGTACTTC	CASSLAGFSYEQYF
-	many	TRBV20-1	TRBJ1-4	TGCAGTGCTAGGCGGAGGGGTTGGGAAAAACTGTTTTTT	CSARRRGWEKLFF
TRBD2	-	TRBV19	TRBJ2-5	TGTGCCAGAAAAGGACTAGCGGGAGGGCGAGAGACCCAGTACTTC	CARKGLAGGRETQYF
TRBD1	-	TRBV4-1	TRBJ2-7	TGCGCCAGCAGCCAAGTAGTTCAGGGGGCGAGATACGAGCAGTACTTC	CASSQVVQGARYEQYF
-	many	TRBV5-1	TRBJ2-1	TGCGCCAGCAGCCCTTCACTTAGCTCCTACAATGAGCAGTTCTTC	CASSPSLSSYNEQFF
-	once	TRBV7-2	TRBJ2-7	TGTGCCAGCAGCTCCGAGGGGGGGACCTACGAGCAGTACTTC	CASSSEGGTYEQYF
TRBD1	many	TRBV5-1	TRBJ2-7	TGCGCCAGCAGCCCGGGACAGGGGGCACACGAGCAGTACTTC	CASSPGQGAHEQYF
-	-	TRBV5-6	TRBJ2-7	TGTGCCAGCAGCTTGGGGGGGACGTCCTACGAGCAGTACTTC	CASSLGGTSYEQYF
-	many	TRBV9	TRBJ2-3	TGTGCCAGCAGCGGGGGGGGGCGTGGAGAAAATACGCAGTATTTT	CASSGGGRGENTQYF
-	-	TRBV27	TRBJ2-2	TGTGCCAGCGCCTACACCGGGGAGCTGTTTTTT	CASAYTGELFF
-	-	TRBV19	TRBJ2-7	TGTGCCAGTAGTCGGACGCCGGGCTACGAGCAGTACTTC	CASSRTPGYEQYF
-	-	TRBV20-1	TRBJ2-7	TGCAGTGCTAGAGATATCTCCAGCTACGAGCAGTACTTC	CSARDISSYEQYF
TRBD2	-	TRBV5-1	TRBJ2-7	TGCGCCAGCAGCAGACGGACTAGCGGAGGCTACGAGCAGTACTTC	CASSRRTSGGYEQYF
-	-	TRBV29-1	TRBJ1-2	TGCAGCGTTGATATCGGGGTACCGTATGGCTACACCTTC	CSVDIGVPYGYTF
-	-	TRBV19	TRBJ1-2	TGTGCCGCCGCGCTCCGAGGCCCCCATTACTATGGCTACACCTTC	CAAALRGPHYYGYTF
TRBD2	many	TRBV20-1	TRBJ2-3	TGCAGTGCTCCCTCACTAGCGGGAGGTGGAAATACGCAGTATTTT	CSAPSLAGGGNTQYF
-	-	TRBV19	TRBJ2-7	TGTGCCAGTGGTACGGGGGCGAGTCAGCCCCAGCAGTACTTC	CASGTGASQPQQYF
-	many	TRBV2	TRBJ1-5	TGTGCCAGCAGTGGGACAGTCAGCTATCAGCCCCAGCATTTT	CASSGTVSYQPQHF
-	many	TRBV29-1	TRBJ2-7	TGCAGCGTCGCCAAGGGTCCTTACGAGCAGTACTTC	CSVAKGPYEQYF
-	once	TRBV29-1	TRBJ1-2	TGCAGCGGTGGAGGGGTTATGGGTGGCTACACCTTC	CSGGGVMGGYTF
-	many	TRBV28	TRBJ2-7	TGTGCCAGCAGTCTACTCACCAGAGACTACGAGCAGTACTTC	CASSLLTRDYEQYF
-	many	TRBV12-3/TRBV12-4	TRBJ2-7	TGTGCCAGCAGTTCGGGTCCCGACAGGACCACCTACGAGCAGTACTTC	CASSSGPDRTTYEQYF
-	many	TRBV7-2	TRBJ2-3	TGTGCCAGCAGAAAGGGACTTTACACAGATACGCAGTATTTT	CASRKGLYTDTQYF
-	many	TRBV11-2	TRBJ2-2	TGTGCCAGCAGGAGCCCAGGGCGGGGGAACACCGGGGAGCTGTTTTTT	CASRSPGRGNTGELFF
-	few	TRBV20-1	TRBJ1-3	TGCAGTGCTTGGCTATGGAGTTCTGGAAACACCATATATTTT	CSAWLWSSGNTIYF
-	-	TRBV5-1	TRBJ2-7	TGCGCCAGCACTGGCGAGGGGTCCTACGAGCAGTACTTC	CASTGEGSYEQYF
TRBD1	many	TRBV6-2/TRBV6-3	TRBJ1-5	TGTGCCAGCAGTCCCGGGACAGGGGTGGAAGAGCCCCAGCATTTT	CASSPGTGVEEPQHF
-	-	TRBV19	TRBJ2-5	TGTGCCAGTAGTATTCCGGGACGAACAGTCGAGACCCAGTACTTC	CASSIPGRTVETQYF
-	many	TRBV7-9	TRBJ2-3	TGTGCCAGCAGCTTAGAAGGGGTCACAGATACGCAGTATTTT	CASSLEGVTDTQYF
-	-	TRBV16	TRBJ1-6	TGTGCCAGCAGCCAAATGGGGAGCTCCTATAATTCACCCCTCCACTTT	CASSQMGSSYNSPLHF
-	many	TRBV28	TRBJ2-7	TGTGCCATGCAGGCGGGACACTCCTACGAGCAGTACTTC	CAMQAGHSYEQYF
TRBD2	-	TRBV11-2	TRBJ2-3	TGTGCCAGCAGCTTAGTGGGAGCGGGGGTAGATACGCAGTATTTT	CASSLVGAGVDTQYF
-	many	TRBV25-1	TRBJ1-4	TGTGCCAGCAGTGAACGGGCTCCCAGAAGGGAAAAACTGTTTTTT	CASSERAPRREKLFF
TRBD1	-	TRBV7-9	TRBJ2-7	TGTGCCGTGTGGACAGGGACCTACGAGCAGTACTTC	CAVWTGTYEQYF
-	-	TRBV10-3	TRBJ1-1	TGTGCCATCAGTGAGTCCAATGGGATGAACACTGAAGCTTTCTTT	CAISESNGMNTEAFF
-	once	TRBV10-3	TRBJ1-3	TGTGCCATCAGTGAGGGGGCAGCCCCTTTCTCTGGAAACACCATATATTTT	CAISEGAAPFSGNTIYF
-	-	TRBV24-1	TRBJ1-1	TGTGCCACCACTAGGACAGCCACTAACTATGGCTACACTGAAGCTTTCTTT	CATTRTATNYGYTEAFF
-	few	TRBV10-3	TRBJ1-1	TGTGCCAGCAGTCGCCCACAGGGACCCGCTATGAACACTGAAGCTTTCTTT	CASSRPQGPAMNTEAFF
-	many	TRBV7-3	TRBJ2-5	TGTGCCAGCAGCTTGGGGGTAAACAGACAAGAGACCCAGTACTTC	CASSLGVNRQETQYF
-	many	TRBV20-1	TRBJ1-1	TGCAGTACAACATCTCTTGGCCTGAACACTGAAGCTTTCTTT	CSTTSLGLNTEAFF
TRBD2	-	TRBV19	TRBJ2-3	TGTGCCAGTAGACTCGCGGGGGTCCTCACAGATACGCAGTATTTT	CASRLAGVLTDTQYF
-	medium-sized	TRBV5-5	TRBJ2-7	TGTGCCAGCAGCTTGGGAGGCGGCAGCTACGAGCAGTACTTC	CASSLGGGSYEQYF
TRBD1	many	TRBV7-8	TRBJ2-7	TGTGCCAGCAGCTTAGACAGGGGTGTGTACGAGCAGTACTTC	CASSLDRGVYEQYF
-	few	TRBV7-9	TRBJ2-2	TGTGCCAGCAGCCTCGAGGGCGGCGGGGAGCTGTTTTTT	CASSLEGGGELFF
TRBD1	once	TRBV29-1	TRBJ2-7	TGCAGCGTGCGAGCTCACCAGGGGGCGAACTACGAGCAGTACTTC	CSVRAHQGANYEQYF